The rows below give T cell receptor beta chains drawn from one sample of a study of cytomegalovirus exposure and HLA in healthy donors. Repertoires were generated with immunoSEQ multiplex PCR, while TCRdb's copy carries only in-frame clones and drops some. The sample comprises about 140,000 clones, 70% to 80% of which are singletons, and 2% to 2.5% rests with the top ten. The material sequenced was PBMCs. The source of these receptors is a man aged 25 to 40 in good health and CMV-seronegative. The CDR3 runs from the conserved cysteine through the conserved F or W. The D gene is left open where the match is weak. The listing skips clone size in some rows; elsewhere it reads once, few, many or a size class.

j_call: TRBJ2-7
d_call: TRBD1
clone_size: .
v_call: TRBV5-5
cdr3_nt: TGTGCCAGCAGCTTGGGAGGGACAGGGCGCTACGAGCAGTACTTC
cdr3_aa: CASSLGGTGRYEQYF

j_call: TRBJ1-2
d_call: TRBD1
clone_size: many
v_call: TRBV7-3
cdr3_nt: TGTGCCAGCAGCTCCGCAGGGGGTGAGGATGGCTACACCTTC
cdr3_aa: CASSSAGGEDGYTF

j_call: TRBJ2-1
d_call: TRBD1
clone_size: .
v_call: TRBV5-5
cdr3_nt: TGTGCCAGCAGCTTCCGGGACAGGGGTATCGCGAACAATGAGCAGTTCTTC
cdr3_aa: CASSFRDRGIANNEQFF

j_call: TRBJ2-7
d_call: TRBD1
clone_size: .
v_call: TRBV28
cdr3_nt: TGTGCCAGCAGCCCCTCACGTCGACACCGGGACAGGGGCCCCTACGAGCAGTACTTC
cdr3_aa: CASSPSRRHRDRGPYEQYF

j_call: TRBJ1-4
d_call: TRBD1
clone_size: few
v_call: TRBV7-9
cdr3_nt: TGTGCCAGCAGCACGGGACAGGGGAATGAAAAACTGTTTTTT
cdr3_aa: CASSTGQGNEKLFF

j_call: TRBJ2-7
d_call: TRBD1
clone_size: few
v_call: TRBV14
cdr3_nt: TGTGCCAGCAGCCAAGATGAACCGGGACAGGGCTACGAGCAGTACTTC
cdr3_aa: CASSQDEPGQGYEQYF

j_call: TRBJ2-3
d_call: TRBD2
clone_size: .
v_call: TRBV6-1
cdr3_nt: TGTGCCAGCAGTGCCGTAGCGGGAGGGCCCGGAACGCAGTATTTT
cdr3_aa: CASSAVAGGPGTQYF

j_call: TRBJ1-3
d_call: .
clone_size: .
v_call: TRBV30
cdr3_nt: TGTGCCTGGAGGCCGGTGGACAGAATAAGTATCGATGGGAACACCATATATTTT
cdr3_aa: CAWRPVDRISIDGNTIYF

j_call: TRBJ2-1
d_call: TRBD2
clone_size: .
v_call: TRBV29-1
cdr3_nt: TGCAGCGTATTGTGGCGGGAGGGCCTTACCTACAATGAGCAGTTCTTC
cdr3_aa: CSVLWREGLTYNEQFF

j_call: TRBJ2-6
d_call: .
clone_size: .
v_call: TRBV7-9
cdr3_nt: TGTGCCAGCAGCTTAGTCCGCTCTGGGGCCAACGTCCTGACTTTC
cdr3_aa: CASSLVRSGANVLTF

j_call: TRBJ1-1
d_call: .
clone_size: .
v_call: TRBV30
cdr3_nt: TGTGCCTGGAGGAGACAGGCGACCACTGAAGCTTTCTTT
cdr3_aa: CAWRRQATTEAFF

j_call: TRBJ1-4
d_call: .
clone_size: .
v_call: TRBV2
cdr3_nt: TGTGCCCATGGGGGCTCGGAAACTAATGAAAAACTGTTTTTT
cdr3_aa: CAHGGSETNEKLFF

j_call: TRBJ2-7
d_call: .
clone_size: .
v_call: TRBV7-8
cdr3_nt: TGTGCCAGCAGCTTAGGGCAGCTAGGAACCTACGAGCAGTACTTC
cdr3_aa: CASSLGQLGTYEQYF

j_call: TRBJ1-1
d_call: .
clone_size: .
v_call: TRBV10-3
cdr3_nt: TGTGCCATGAAACAGGGTTTAAACACTGAAGCTTTCTTT
cdr3_aa: CAMKQGLNTEAFF

j_call: TRBJ1-2
d_call: .
clone_size: few
v_call: TRBV30
cdr3_nt: TGTGCCTGGAGTGTATCCAGGGTTGGGAACTATGGCTACACCTTC
cdr3_aa: CAWSVSRVGNYGYTF

j_call: TRBJ2-7
d_call: .
clone_size: .
v_call: TRBV7-9
cdr3_nt: TGTGCCAGCAGCTTAGGGACTGAGGAGCAGTACTTC
cdr3_aa: CASSLGTEEQYF

j_call: TRBJ2-7
d_call: TRBD1
clone_size: .
v_call: TRBV29-1
cdr3_nt: TGCAGCACGCACAGGGGTGGCGAGCAGTACTTC
cdr3_aa: CSTHRGGEQYF

j_call: TRBJ1-5
d_call: .
clone_size: .
v_call: TRBV6-1
cdr3_nt: TGTGCCAGCAGCCTATCGGGAAGCAATCAGCCCCAGCATTTT
cdr3_aa: CASSLSGSNQPQHF

j_call: TRBJ2-7
d_call: .
clone_size: .
v_call: TRBV5-1
cdr3_nt: TGCGCCAGCAGCTACCGGCGGGCCGCTTCCTACGAGCAGTACTTC
cdr3_aa: CASSYRRAASYEQYF

j_call: TRBJ1-3
d_call: TRBD1
clone_size: .
v_call: TRBV6-5
cdr3_nt: TGTGCCAGCAGAATACAGGGGGGAAACACCATATATTTT
cdr3_aa: CASRIQGGNTIYF

j_call: TRBJ2-7
d_call: .
clone_size: .
v_call: TRBV5-4
cdr3_nt: TGTGCCAGCAGCTTCGTCGGTTACGAGCAGTACTTC
cdr3_aa: CASSFVGYEQYF

j_call: TRBJ2-2
d_call: .
clone_size: .
v_call: TRBV11-2
cdr3_nt: TGTGCCAGCAGCACGCAGGGTTACACCGGGGAGCTGTTTTTT
cdr3_aa: CASSTQGYTGELFF

j_call: TRBJ1-5
d_call: TRBD1
clone_size: .
v_call: TRBV19
cdr3_nt: TGTGCCAGTAGTATAAGGGTAGGGACAGGGAATCAGCCCCAGCATTTT
cdr3_aa: CASSIRVGTGNQPQHF

j_call: TRBJ1-1
d_call: TRBD1
clone_size: .
v_call: TRBV10-3
cdr3_nt: TGTGCCATCAGTGATGTAGGCGTGACAGGGACTGAAGCTTTCTTT
cdr3_aa: CAISDVGVTGTEAFF

j_call: TRBJ1-1
d_call: .
clone_size: .
v_call: TRBV20-1
cdr3_nt: TGCAGTGCTAGAGACCGGAGGGGAGCTTTCTTT
cdr3_aa: CSARDRRGAFF

j_call: TRBJ2-1
d_call: .
clone_size: .
v_call: TRBV7-3
cdr3_nt: TGTGCCAGCAGCTTAAACGGTCCACGAGAGCAGTTCTTC
cdr3_aa: CASSLNGPREQFF

j_call: TRBJ2-5
d_call: TRBD2
clone_size: .
v_call: TRBV27
cdr3_nt: TGTGCCAGCGGGGGAGCGGGAGGGGGAGAGACCCAGTACTTC
cdr3_aa: CASGGAGGGETQYF

j_call: TRBJ2-7
d_call: .
clone_size: .
v_call: TRBV2
cdr3_nt: TGTGCCATTTCAGAGGGCTACGACGAGCAGTACTTC
cdr3_aa: CAISEGYDEQYF

j_call: TRBJ2-1
d_call: TRBD1
clone_size: few
v_call: TRBV19
cdr3_nt: TGTGCCAGTACCACGACAGGGGGCATTGGACTAATATACAATGAGCAGTTCTTC
cdr3_aa: CASTTTGGIGLIYNEQFF

j_call: TRBJ2-1
d_call: TRBD2
clone_size: .
v_call: TRBV2
cdr3_nt: TGTGCCAGAGAGAAACCCACATCCCGCGGGACTAGCGGGAGGAGGGGACGATTCTACAATGAGCAGTTCTTC
cdr3_aa: CAREKPTSRGTSGRRGRFYNEQFF

j_call: TRBJ1-1
d_call: .
clone_size: few
v_call: TRBV10-3
cdr3_nt: TGTGCCATCAGTGAGTCGACTACTCGAGGAGCTTTCTTT
cdr3_aa: CAISESTTRGAFF

j_call: TRBJ2-2
d_call: .
clone_size: .
v_call: TRBV7-3
cdr3_nt: TGTGCCAGCAGCATCGTCGGCACCGGGGAGCTGTTTTTT
cdr3_aa: CASSIVGTGELFF

j_call: TRBJ1-2
d_call: TRBD1
clone_size: .
v_call: TRBV5-1
cdr3_nt: TGCGCCAGCAGCTCGGGACAGGGGAGTCTTGCTGAAGGCTACACCTTC
cdr3_aa: CASSSGQGSLAEGYTF

j_call: TRBJ1-5
d_call: .
clone_size: .
v_call: TRBV29-1
cdr3_nt: TGCAGCGTTGCGCAGGTGGAAGGTCAGCCCCAGCATTTT
cdr3_aa: CSVAQVEGQPQHF

j_call: TRBJ2-3
d_call: .
clone_size: .
v_call: TRBV4-1
cdr3_nt: TGCGCCAGCAGCCAGGAACCTAGCTTCACGCAGTATTTT
cdr3_aa: CASSQEPSFTQYF

j_call: TRBJ2-5
d_call: TRBD2
clone_size: .
v_call: TRBV7-8
cdr3_nt: TGTGCCAGCAGCTTAGGGCAGCGGGAGACTCAAGAGACCCAGTACTTC
cdr3_aa: CASSLGQRETQETQYF

j_call: TRBJ2-1
d_call: .
clone_size: .
v_call: TRBV9
cdr3_nt: TGTGCCAGCAGCGTAGCTCCTGGCCCCGGGGATGAGCAGTTCTTC
cdr3_aa: CASSVAPGPGDEQFF

j_call: TRBJ2-3
d_call: TRBD2
clone_size: once
v_call: TRBV27
cdr3_nt: TGTGCCAGCAGTTTATCAGCGGGAGGGTTCACAGATACGCAGTATTTT
cdr3_aa: CASSLSAGGFTDTQYF

j_call: TRBJ2-7
d_call: TRBD2
clone_size: .
v_call: TRBV10-2
cdr3_nt: TGCGCCACCCTACTAGCGGGAGGCTACGAGCAGTACTTC
cdr3_aa: CATLLAGGYEQYF

j_call: TRBJ2-3
d_call: TRBD1
clone_size: .
v_call: TRBV7-9
cdr3_nt: TGTGCCAGCAGCTTCCTACAGGGGGCAGATACGCAGTATTTT
cdr3_aa: CASSFLQGADTQYF

j_call: TRBJ1-1
d_call: TRBD1
clone_size: once
v_call: TRBV9
cdr3_nt: TGTGCCAGCAGCGTTACAGGGGGCGGGACTGAAGCTTTCTTT
cdr3_aa: CASSVTGGGTEAFF

j_call: TRBJ2-3
d_call: TRBD1
clone_size: .
v_call: TRBV2
cdr3_nt: TGTGCCAGCAGCCGAGGGGGCGCGAGTGGCGCAGATACGCAGTATTTT
cdr3_aa: CASSRGGASGADTQYF

j_call: TRBJ2-1
d_call: TRBD2
clone_size: .
v_call: TRBV5-5
cdr3_nt: TGTGCCAGCAGCTTTAGCGGGAACTCCTACAATGAGCAGTTCTTC
cdr3_aa: CASSFSGNSYNEQFF

j_call: TRBJ2-4
d_call: TRBD2
clone_size: .
v_call: TRBV6-5
cdr3_nt: TGTGCCAGCAGTTACTCCGGGAAGGCGGGAGTAGGGGTTCAGTACTTC
cdr3_aa: CASSYSGKAGVGVQYF

j_call: TRBJ2-7
d_call: .
clone_size: .
v_call: TRBV6-6
cdr3_nt: TGTGCCAGCAGTTACTCCGGCGGGACAGCCTACGAGCAGTACTTC
cdr3_aa: CASSYSGGTAYEQYF

j_call: TRBJ1-2
d_call: TRBD1
clone_size: .
v_call: TRBV29-1
cdr3_nt: TGCAGCGTAGCTGGACAGGCCAACTATGGCTACACCTTC
cdr3_aa: CSVAGQANYGYTF

j_call: TRBJ1-5
d_call: .
clone_size: few
v_call: TRBV28
cdr3_nt: TGTGCCAGCGGGACGTGGGGGGGTGGCAATCAGCCCCAGCATTTT
cdr3_aa: CASGTWGGGNQPQHF

j_call: TRBJ2-7
d_call: .
clone_size: .
v_call: TRBV11-2
cdr3_nt: TGTGCCAGCAGCTTATCATCCTACGAGCAGTACTTC
cdr3_aa: CASSLSSYEQYF

j_call: TRBJ2-7
d_call: .
clone_size: .
v_call: TRBV28
cdr3_nt: TGTGCCAGCAGACCTGGACTATCCTACGAGCAGTACTTC
cdr3_aa: CASRPGLSYEQYF